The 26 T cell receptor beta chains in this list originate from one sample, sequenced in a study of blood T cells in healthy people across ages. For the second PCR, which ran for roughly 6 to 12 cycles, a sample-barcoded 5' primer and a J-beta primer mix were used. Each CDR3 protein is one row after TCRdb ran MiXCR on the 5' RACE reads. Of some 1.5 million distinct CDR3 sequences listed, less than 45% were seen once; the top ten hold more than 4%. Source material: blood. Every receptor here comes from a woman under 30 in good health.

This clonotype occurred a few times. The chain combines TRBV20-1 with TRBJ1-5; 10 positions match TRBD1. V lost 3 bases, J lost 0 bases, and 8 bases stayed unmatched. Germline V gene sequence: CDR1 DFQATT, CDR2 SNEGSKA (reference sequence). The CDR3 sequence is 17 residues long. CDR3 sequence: CSASRPGQGYSNQPQHF. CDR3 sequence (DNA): TGCAGTGCTAGTAGGCCGGGACAGGGGTATAGCAATCAGCCCCAGCATTTT.

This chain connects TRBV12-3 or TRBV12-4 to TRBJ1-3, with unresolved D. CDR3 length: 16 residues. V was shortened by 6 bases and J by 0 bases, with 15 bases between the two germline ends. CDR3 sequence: CASRESGRSSGNTIYF. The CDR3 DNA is TGTGCCAGCAGGGAATCCGGGCGGAGCTCTGGAAACACCATATATTTT.

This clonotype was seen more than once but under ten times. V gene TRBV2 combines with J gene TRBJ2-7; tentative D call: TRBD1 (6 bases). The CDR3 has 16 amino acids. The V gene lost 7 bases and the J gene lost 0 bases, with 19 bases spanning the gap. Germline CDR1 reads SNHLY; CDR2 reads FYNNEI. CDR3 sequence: CASIGPGHFSSYEQYF. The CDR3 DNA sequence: TGTGCCAGCATTGGTCCGGGACATTTTAGCTCCTACGAGCAGTACTTC.

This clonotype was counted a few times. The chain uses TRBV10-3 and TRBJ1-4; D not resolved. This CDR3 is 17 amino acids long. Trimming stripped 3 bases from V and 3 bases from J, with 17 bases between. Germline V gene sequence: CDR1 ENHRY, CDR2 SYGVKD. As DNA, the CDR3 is TGTGCCATCAGTGAAGGGAGGGTACACTCCGCTAATGAAAAACTGTTTTTT. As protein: CAISEGRVHSANEKLFF.

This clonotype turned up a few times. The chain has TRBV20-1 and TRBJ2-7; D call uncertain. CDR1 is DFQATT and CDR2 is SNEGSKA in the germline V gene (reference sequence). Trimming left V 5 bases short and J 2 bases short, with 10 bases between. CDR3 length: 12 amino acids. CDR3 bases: TGCAGTGCTGACCTCCTTACCTACGAGCAGTACTTC. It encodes CSADLLTYEQYF.

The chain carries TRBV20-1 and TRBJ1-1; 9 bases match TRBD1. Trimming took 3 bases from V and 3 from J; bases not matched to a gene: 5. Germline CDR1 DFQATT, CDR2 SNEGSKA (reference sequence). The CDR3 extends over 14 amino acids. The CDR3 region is CSASWGQGYTEAFF. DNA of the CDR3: TGCAGTGCTAGCTGGGGACAGGGATACACTGAAGCTTTCTTT.

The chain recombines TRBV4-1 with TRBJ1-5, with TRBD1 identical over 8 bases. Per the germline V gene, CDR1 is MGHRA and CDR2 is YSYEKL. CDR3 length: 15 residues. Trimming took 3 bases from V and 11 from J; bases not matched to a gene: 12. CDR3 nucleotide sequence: TGCGCCAGCAGCCACTCCCCGGGACAGGCAACGGCCCAGCATTTT. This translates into CASSHSPGQATAQHF.

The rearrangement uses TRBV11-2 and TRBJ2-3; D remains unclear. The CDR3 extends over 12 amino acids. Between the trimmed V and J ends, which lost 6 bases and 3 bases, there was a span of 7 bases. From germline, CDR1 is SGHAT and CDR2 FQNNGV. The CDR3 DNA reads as TGTGCCAGCAGTCATATAACAGATACGCAGTATTTT. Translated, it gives CASSHITDTQYF. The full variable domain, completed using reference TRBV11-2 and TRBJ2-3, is EAGVAQSPRYKIIEKRQSVAFWCNPISGHATLYWYQQILGQGPKLLIQFQNNGVVDDSQLPKDRFSAERLKGVDSTLKIQPAKLEDSAVYLCASSHITDTQYFGPGTRLTVL.

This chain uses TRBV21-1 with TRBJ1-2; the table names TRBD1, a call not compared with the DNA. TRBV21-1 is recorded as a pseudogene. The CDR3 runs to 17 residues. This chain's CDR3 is CASSKAIRWDGNYGYTF. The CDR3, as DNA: TGTGCCAGCAGCAAAGCGATCCGGTGGGACGGAAACTATGGCTACACCTTC.

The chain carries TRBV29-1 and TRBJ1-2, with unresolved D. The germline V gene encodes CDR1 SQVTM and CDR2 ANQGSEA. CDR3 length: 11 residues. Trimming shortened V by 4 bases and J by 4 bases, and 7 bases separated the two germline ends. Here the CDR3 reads CSVGQVYGYTF. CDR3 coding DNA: TGCAGCGTTGGACAAGTCTATGGCTACACCTTC.

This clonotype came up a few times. The CDR3 here is CSVPHLGRGYEQYF. The CDR3 region has the DNA TGCAGCGTTCCTCATCTGGGAAGGGGCTATGAGCAGTACTTC. The chain combines TRBV29-1 with TRBJ2-5, with TRBD1 as a possible D gene (5 bases). The CDR3 is 14 residues long. The germline V gene has CDR1 SQVTM and CDR2 ANQGSEA. V was pared by 5 bases and J by 11 bases, with 24 bases between. The full variable domain, in which reference TRBV29-1 and TRBJ2-5 provide the parts outside the CDR3, is SAVISQKPSRDICQRGTSLTIQCQVDSQVTMMFWYRQQPGQSLTLIATANQGSEATYESGFVIDKFPISRPNLTFSTLTVSNMSPEDSSIYLCSVPHLGRGYEQYFGPGTRLLVL.

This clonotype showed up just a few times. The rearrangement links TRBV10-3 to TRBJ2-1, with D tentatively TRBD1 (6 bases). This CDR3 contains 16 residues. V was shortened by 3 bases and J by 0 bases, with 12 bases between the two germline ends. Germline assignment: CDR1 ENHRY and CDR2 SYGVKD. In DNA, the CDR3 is TGTGCCATCAGTGATCCGGCAGGGGACTCCTACAATGAGCAGTTCTTC. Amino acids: CAISDPAGDSYNEQFF.

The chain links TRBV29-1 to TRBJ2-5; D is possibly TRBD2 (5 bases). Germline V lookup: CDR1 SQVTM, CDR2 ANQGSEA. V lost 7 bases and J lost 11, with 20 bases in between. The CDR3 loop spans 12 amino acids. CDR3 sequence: CSARGWAAVQYF. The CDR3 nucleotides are TGCAGCGCCCGGGGTTGGGCAGCCGTTCAGTACTTC.

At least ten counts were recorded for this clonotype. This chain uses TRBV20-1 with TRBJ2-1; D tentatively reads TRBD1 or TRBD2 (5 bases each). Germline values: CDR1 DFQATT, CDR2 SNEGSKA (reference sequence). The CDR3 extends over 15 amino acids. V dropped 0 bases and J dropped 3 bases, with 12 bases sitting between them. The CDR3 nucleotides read TGCAGTGCTAGAGATAAACAGGACTTCTACAATGAGCAGTTCTTC. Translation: CSARDKQDFYNEQFF.

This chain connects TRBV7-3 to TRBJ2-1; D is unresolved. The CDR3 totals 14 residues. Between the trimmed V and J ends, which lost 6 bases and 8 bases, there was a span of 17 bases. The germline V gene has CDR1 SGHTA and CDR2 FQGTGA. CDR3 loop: CASRAGGGSHEQFF. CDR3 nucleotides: TGTGCCAGCAGGGCTGGCGGTGGGTCCCATGAGCAGTTCTTC.

The DNA of the CDR3 is TGCGCCAGCAGCCGCACTAGCGGGAGCACCGGGGAGCTGTTTTTT. Its translation is CASSRTSGSTGELFF. V and J are TRBV4-3 and TRBJ2-2, with TRBD2 identical over 11 bases. This CDR3 is built from 15 residues. The germline V gene has CDR1 LGHNA and CDR2 YSLEER. V lost 4 bases to trimming and J lost 4 bases; unmatched junction nucleotides: 2.

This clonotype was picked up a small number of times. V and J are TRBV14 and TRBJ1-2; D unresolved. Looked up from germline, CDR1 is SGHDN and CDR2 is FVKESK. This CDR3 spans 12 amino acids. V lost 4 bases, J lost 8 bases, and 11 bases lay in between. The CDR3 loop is CASSRSRSGYTF. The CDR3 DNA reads TGTGCCAGCAGCCGAAGCCGATCGGGCTACACCTTC.

CDR3 protein: CASSQGDWPSDEQFF. As DNA, the CDR3 is TGTGCCAGCAGCCAAGGTGACTGGCCGTCCGATGAGCAGTTCTTC. The rearrangement uses TRBV3-1 and TRBJ2-1; the D is unclear. Germline values: CDR1 LGHDT, CDR2 YNNKEL (reference sequence). The CDR3 length is 15 residues. V lost 1 base and J 8 bases, leaving 15 bases between the germline ends.

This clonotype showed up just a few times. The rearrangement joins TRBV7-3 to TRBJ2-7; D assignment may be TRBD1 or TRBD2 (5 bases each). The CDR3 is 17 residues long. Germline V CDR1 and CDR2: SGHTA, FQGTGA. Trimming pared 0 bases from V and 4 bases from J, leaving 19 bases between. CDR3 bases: TGTGCCAGCAGCTTAACGGGACCCAATAGCGCCGCGTACGAGCAGTACTTC. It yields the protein CASSLTGPNSAAYEQYF.

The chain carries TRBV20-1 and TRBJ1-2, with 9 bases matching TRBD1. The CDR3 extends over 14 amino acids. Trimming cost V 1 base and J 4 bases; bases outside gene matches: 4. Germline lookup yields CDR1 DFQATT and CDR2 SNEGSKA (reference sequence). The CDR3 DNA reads TGCAGTGCTAGAGTCAGACAGGGGGTCTATGGCTACACCTTC. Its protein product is CSARVRQGVYGYTF.

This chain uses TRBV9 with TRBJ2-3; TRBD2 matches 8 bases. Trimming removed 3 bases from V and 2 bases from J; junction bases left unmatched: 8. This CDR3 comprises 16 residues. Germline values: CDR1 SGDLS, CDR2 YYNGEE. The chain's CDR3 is CASSASIAGSTDTQYF. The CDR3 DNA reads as TGTGCCAGCAGCGCTTCCATAGCGGGGTCCACAGATACGCAGTATTTT.

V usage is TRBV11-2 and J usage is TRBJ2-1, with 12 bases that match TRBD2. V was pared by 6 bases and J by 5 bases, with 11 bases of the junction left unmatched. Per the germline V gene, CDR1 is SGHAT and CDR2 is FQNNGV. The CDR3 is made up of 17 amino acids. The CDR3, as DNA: TGTGCCAGCAGGCGTGACCGGGGGACTAGCGGGCACAATGAGCAGTTCTTC. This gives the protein CASRRDRGTSGHNEQFF. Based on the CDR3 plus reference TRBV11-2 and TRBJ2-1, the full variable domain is EAGVAQSPRYKIIEKRQSVAFWCNPISGHATLYWYQQILGQGPKLLIQFQNNGVVDDSQLPKDRFSAERLKGVDSTLKIQPAKLEDSAVYLCASRRDRGTSGHNEQFFGPGTRLTVL.

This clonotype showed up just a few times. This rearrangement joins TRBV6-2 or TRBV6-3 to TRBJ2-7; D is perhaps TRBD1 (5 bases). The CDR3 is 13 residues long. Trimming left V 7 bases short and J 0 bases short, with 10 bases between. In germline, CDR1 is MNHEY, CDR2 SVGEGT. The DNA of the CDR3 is TGTGCCAGCAACAGGATTAGCTCCTACGAGCAGTACTTC. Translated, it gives CASNRISSYEQYF.

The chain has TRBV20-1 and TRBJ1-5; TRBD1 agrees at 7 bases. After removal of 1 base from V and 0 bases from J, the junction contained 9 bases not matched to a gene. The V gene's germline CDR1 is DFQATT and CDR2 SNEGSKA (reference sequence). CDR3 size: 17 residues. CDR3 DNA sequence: TGCAGTGCTAGAGCGGGCAGGGGGACTAATAGCAATCAGCCCCAGCATTTT. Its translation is CSARAGRGTNSNQPQHF.

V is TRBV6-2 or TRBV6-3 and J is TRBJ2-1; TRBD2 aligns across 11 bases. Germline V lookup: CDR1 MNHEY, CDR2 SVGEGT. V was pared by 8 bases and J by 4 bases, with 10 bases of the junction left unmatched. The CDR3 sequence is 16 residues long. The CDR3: CASDFSGGGRYNEQFF. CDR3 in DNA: TGTGCCAGCGACTTTAGCGGGGGGGGTAGATACAATGAGCAGTTCTTC.

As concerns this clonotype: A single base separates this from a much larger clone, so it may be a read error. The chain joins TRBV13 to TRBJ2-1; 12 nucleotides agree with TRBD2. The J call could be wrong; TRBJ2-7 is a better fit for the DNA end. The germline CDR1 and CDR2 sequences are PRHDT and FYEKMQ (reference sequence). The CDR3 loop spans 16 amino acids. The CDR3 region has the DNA TGTGCCAGCAGCCCACTAGCGGGGGGTTCCTACAATGAGCAGTACTTC. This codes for CASSPLAGGSYNEQYF.